A selection of T cell receptor beta chains follows, all from one sample in a study of cytomegalovirus exposure and HLA in healthy donors. Sequencing was performed with immunoSEQ multiplex PCR; in TCRdb, only in-frame clones are kept and a portion is missing. The sample records a few hundred thousand clones, about 81% being singletons. Sequencing was done on a sample of PBMCs. These TCRs come from a woman in her fifties or sixties in good health and CMV-seropositive. The CDR3 runs from the conserved cysteine through the conserved F or W. D genes are given only for firm matches. Clone size is given for some rows only: seen once, a few or many times, or a class if the clone is expanded.

D,V,J,size,CDR3,DNA
-,TRBV29-1,TRBJ1-1,-,CSVRENTEAFF,TGCAGCGTCAGGGAGAACACTGAAGCTTTCTTT
TRBD2,TRBV7-3,TRBJ2-7,-,CASSPDAGGFYEQYF,TGTGCCAGCAGCCCCGACGCGGGGGGGTTTTACGAGCAGTACTTC
-,TRBV6-6,TRBJ2-7,-,CASSPSTVYEQYF,TGTGCCAGCAGCCCCTCTACAGTCTACGAGCAGTACTTC
-,TRBV6-1,TRBJ1-5,few,CASSDRYQPQHF,TGTGCCAGCAGTGACAGATATCAGCCCCAGCATTTT
-,TRBV7-2,TRBJ1-5,once,CASTLQGGSNQPQHF,TGTGCCAGCACCCTACAGGGTGGAAGCAATCAGCCCCAGCATTTT
-,TRBV11-2,TRBJ2-1,-,CASSLNSGTYNEQFF,TGTGCCAGCAGCTTAAATAGCGGAACCTACAATGAGCAGTTCTTC
-,TRBV7-9,TRBJ2-5,-,CASSLGGGRREQYF,TGTGCCAGCAGCTTAGGCGGCGGGCGGAGAGAGCAGTACTTC
-,TRBV7-9,TRBJ2-1,-,CASSTRDLTYNEQFF,TGTGCCAGCAGCACCCGGGACTTAACCTACAATGAGCAGTTCTTC
-,TRBV7-2,TRBJ2-3,-,CASSLTTLSDTQYF,TGTGCCAGCAGCTTAACCACCCTATCGGATACGCAGTATTTT
-,TRBV15,TRBJ2-3,once,CATSGAGKTDTQYF,TGTGCCACCAGCGGGGCGGGGAAAACAGATACGCAGTATTTT
-,TRBV18,TRBJ2-2,-,CASSPRNTGELFF,TGTGCCAGCTCACCGCGGAACACCGGGGAGCTGTTTTTT
-,TRBV10-3,TRBJ1-6,-,CAISESGSSPLHF,TGTGCCATCAGTGAGTCCGGGAGTTCACCCCTCCACTTT